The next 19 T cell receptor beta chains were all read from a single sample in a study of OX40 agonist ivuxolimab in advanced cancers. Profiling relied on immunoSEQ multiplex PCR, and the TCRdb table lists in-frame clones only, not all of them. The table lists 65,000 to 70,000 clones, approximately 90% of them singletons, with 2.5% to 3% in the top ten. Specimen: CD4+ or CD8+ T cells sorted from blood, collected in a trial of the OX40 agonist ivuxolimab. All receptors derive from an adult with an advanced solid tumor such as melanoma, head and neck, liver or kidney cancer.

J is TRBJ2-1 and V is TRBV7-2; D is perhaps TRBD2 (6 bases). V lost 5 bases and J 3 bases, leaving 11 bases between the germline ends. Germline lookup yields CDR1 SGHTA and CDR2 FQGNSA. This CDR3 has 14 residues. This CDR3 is CASSLEGSYNEQFF. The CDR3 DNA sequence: TGTGCCAGCAGCCTGGAGGGGAGCTACAATGAGCAGTTCTTC.

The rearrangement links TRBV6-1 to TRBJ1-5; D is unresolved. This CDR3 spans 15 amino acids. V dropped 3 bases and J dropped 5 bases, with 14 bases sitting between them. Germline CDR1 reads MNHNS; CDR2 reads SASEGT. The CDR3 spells CASSERVVGYQPQHF. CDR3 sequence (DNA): TGTGCCAGCAGTGAGAGGGTTGTGGGTTATCAGCCCCAGCATTTT.

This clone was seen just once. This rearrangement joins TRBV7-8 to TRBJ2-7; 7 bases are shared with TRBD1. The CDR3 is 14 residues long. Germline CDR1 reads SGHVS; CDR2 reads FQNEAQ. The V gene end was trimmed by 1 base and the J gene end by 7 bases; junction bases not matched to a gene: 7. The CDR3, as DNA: TGTGCCAGCAGCTTAGTGACAGGGACGAAGGAGCAGTACTTC. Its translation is CASSLVTGTKEQYF.

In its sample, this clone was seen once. CDR3 sequence (DNA): TGCGCCAGCAGTCAATACGGGGCAGGCTCCTACGAGCAGTACTTC. Translation gives CASSQYGAGSYEQYF. The gene calls are TRBV23-1 and TRBJ2-5, with D perhaps being TRBD1 or TRBD2 (5 bases each). The J call is in doubt because the DNA end fits TRBJ2-7 better. TRBV23-1 is an open reading frame whose function is uncertain. CDR3 size: 15 residues.

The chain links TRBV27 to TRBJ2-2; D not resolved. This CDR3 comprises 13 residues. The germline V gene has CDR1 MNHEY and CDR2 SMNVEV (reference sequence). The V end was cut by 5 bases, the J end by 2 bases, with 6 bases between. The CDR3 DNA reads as TGTGCCAGCAGTAACAGAAACACCGGGGAGCTGTTTTTT. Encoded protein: CASSNRNTGELFF.

The chain's CDR3 is CASSAVTGMNTEAFF. As DNA, the CDR3 is TGCGCCAGCAGCGCGGTGACAGGGATGAACACTGAAGCTTTCTTT. The chain is built from TRBV5-1 and TRBJ1-1; TRBD1 matches 7 bases. This CDR3 comprises 15 residues. CDR1 is SGHRS, CDR2 YFSETQ, per germline. With V trimmed by 4 bases and J by 0 bases, 6 bases remained unmatched.

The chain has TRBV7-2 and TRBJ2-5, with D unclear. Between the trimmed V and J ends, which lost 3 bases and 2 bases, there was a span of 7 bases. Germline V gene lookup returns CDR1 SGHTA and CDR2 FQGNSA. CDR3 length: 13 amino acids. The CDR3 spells CASSFPPQETQYF. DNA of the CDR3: TGTGCCAGCAGCTTCCCACCACAAGAGACCCAGTACTTC. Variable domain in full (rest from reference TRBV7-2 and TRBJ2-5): GAGVSQSPSNKVTEKGKDVELRCDPISGHTALYWYRQSLGQGLEFLIYFQGNSAPDKSGLPSDRFSAERTGGSVSTLTIQRTQQEDSAVYLCASSFPPQETQYFGPGTRLLVL.

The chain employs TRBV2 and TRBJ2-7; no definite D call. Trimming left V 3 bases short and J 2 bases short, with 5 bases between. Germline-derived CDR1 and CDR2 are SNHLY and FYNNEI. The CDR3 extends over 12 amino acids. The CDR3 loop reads CASSEVPYEQYF. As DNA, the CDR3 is TGTGCCAGCAGTGAGGTCCCCTACGAGCAGTACTTC.

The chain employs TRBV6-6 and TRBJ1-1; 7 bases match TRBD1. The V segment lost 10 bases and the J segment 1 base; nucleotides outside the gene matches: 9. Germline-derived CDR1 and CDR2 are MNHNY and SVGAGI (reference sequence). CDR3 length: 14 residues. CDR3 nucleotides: TGTGCCACCCGTAAAGGGGGCTCGAACACTGAAGCTTTCTTT. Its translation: CATRKGGSNTEAFF.

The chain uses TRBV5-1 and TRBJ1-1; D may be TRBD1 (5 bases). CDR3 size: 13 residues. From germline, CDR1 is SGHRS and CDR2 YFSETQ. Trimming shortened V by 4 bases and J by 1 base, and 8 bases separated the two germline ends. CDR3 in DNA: TGCGCCAGCAGCCACGGACAGAACACTGAAGCTTTCTTT. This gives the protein CASSHGQNTEAFF. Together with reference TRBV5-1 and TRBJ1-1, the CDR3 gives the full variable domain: KAGVTQTPRYLIKTRGQQVTLSCSPISGHRSVSWYQQTPGQGLQFLFEYFSETQRNKGNFPGRFSGRQFSNSRSEMNVSTLELGDSALYLCASSHGQNTEAFFGQGTRLTVV.

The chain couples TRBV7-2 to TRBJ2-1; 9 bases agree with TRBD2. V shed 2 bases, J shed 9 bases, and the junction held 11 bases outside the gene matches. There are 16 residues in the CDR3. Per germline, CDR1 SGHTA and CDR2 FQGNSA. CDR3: CASSLRLGGGAAEQFF. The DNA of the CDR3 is TGTGCCAGCAGCTTAAGGCTAGGCGGGGGGGCAGCTGAGCAGTTCTTC.

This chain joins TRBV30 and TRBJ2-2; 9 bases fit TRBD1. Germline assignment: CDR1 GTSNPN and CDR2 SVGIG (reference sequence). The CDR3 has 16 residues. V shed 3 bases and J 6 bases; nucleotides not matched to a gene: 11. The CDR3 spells CAWSIGLGQGSGELFF. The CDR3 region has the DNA TGTGCCTGGAGCATCGGGTTAGGACAGGGGTCCGGGGAGCTGTTTTTT.

The CDR3 DNA sequence: TGTGCCAGCAGCCCTCGGACAGCTAAAGAGACCCAGTACTTC. It encodes CASSPRTAKETQYF. The gene calls are TRBV11-2 and TRBJ2-5, with D possibly matching TRBD1 (6 bases). The CDR3 covers 14 residues. Trimming stripped 5 bases from V and 3 bases from J, with 13 bases between. The germline CDR1 and CDR2 sequences are SGHAT and FQNNGV. The full variable domain, its missing parts supplied by reference TRBV11-2 and TRBJ2-5, is EAGVAQSPRYKIIEKRQSVAFWCNPISGHATLYWYQQILGQGPKLLIQFQNNGVVDDSQLPKDRFSAERLKGVDSTLKIQPAKLEDSAVYLCASSPRTAKETQYFGPGTRLLVL.

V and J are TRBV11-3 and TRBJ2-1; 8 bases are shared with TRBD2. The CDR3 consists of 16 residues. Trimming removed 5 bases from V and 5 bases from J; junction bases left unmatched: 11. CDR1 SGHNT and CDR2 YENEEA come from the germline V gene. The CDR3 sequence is CASSPRVAGMNNEQFF. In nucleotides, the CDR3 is TGTGCCAGCAGCCCTCGTGTAGCGGGGATGAACAATGAGCAGTTCTTC. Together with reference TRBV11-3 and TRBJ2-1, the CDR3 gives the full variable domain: EAGVVQSPRYKIIEKKQPVAFWCNPISGHNTLYWYLQNLGQGPELLIRYENEEAVDDSQLPKDRFSAERLKGVDSTLKIQPAELGDSAVYLCASSPRVAGMNNEQFFGPGTRLTVL.

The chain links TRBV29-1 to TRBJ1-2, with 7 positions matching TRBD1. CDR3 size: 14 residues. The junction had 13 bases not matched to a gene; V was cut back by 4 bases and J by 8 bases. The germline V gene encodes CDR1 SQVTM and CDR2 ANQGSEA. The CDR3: CSVVSIDRAGGYTF. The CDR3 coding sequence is TGCAGCGTTGTCTCCATCGACAGGGCGGGCGGCTACACCTTC.

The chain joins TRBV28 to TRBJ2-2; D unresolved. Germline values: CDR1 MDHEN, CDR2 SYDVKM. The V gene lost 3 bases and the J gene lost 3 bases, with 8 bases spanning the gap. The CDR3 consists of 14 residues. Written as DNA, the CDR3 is TGTGCCAGCAGTTTTTCTTACTACACCGGGGAGCTGTTTTTT. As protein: CASSFSYYTGELFF.

The CDR3 loop is CASSNYPGASGTYEQYF. CDR3 sequence (DNA): TGTGCCAGTAGTAATTACCCCGGGGCTAGCGGGACTTACGAGCAGTACTTC. V and J are TRBV19 and TRBJ2-5; TRBD2 agrees at 9 bases. The J call is in doubt because the DNA end fits TRBJ2-7 better. Germline loops: CDR1 LNHDA, CDR2 SQIVND (reference sequence). The CDR3 consists of 17 residues.

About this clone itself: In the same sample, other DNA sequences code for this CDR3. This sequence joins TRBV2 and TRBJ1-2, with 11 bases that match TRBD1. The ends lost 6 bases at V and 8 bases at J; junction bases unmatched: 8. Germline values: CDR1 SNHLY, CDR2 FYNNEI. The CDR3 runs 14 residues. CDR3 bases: TGTGCCAGCAGCTCCGGGACAGGGGGTCGGGGCTACACCTTC. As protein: CASSSGTGGRGYTF.

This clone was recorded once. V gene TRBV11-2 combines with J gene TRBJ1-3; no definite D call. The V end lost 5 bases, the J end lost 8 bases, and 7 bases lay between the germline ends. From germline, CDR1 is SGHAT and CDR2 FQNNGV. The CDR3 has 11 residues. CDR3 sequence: CASSAVDTIYF. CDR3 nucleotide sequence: TGTGCCAGCAGCGCTGTGGACACCATATATTTT.